The 28 T cell receptor beta chains given below trace back to one sample, sequenced in a study of T cell repertoires in cytomegalovirus infection. MiXCR, run by TCRdb on the reads, gives a single entry per CDR3 protein. The table lists fewer than 550,000 distinct CDR3 sequences, approximately 11% of them singletons. Input material: PBMCs. The receptor set was obtained from a human donor in good health (CMV status not recorded). Some clones in this sample may be carry-over from other donors' samples.

This clonotype was counted at least ten times. The V gene is TRBV20-1, the J gene TRBJ1-3, with TRBD1 as a possible D gene (6 bases). V was clipped by 0 bases and J by 3 bases, with 18 bases between them. CDR3 length: 17 residues. Per germline, CDR1 DFQATT and CDR2 SNEGSKA (reference sequence). The CDR3 bases are TGCAGTGCTAGAGAAATGAAAGGGGGTATCTATGGAAACACCATATATTTT. It encodes CSAREMKGGIYGNTIYF.

This clonotype appeared a few times. The chain has TRBV9 and TRBJ1-2; no firm D call. Trimming took 1 base from V and 2 from J, leaving 9 bases between them. The germline V gene encodes CDR1 SGDLS and CDR2 YYNGEE. The CDR3 runs to 14 residues. Written as DNA, the CDR3 is TGTGCCAGCAGCGTAACCGACGGGAACTATGGCTACACCTTC. Encoded protein: CASSVTDGNYGYTF.

The chain is built from TRBV20-1 and TRBJ1-1; the D gene is possibly TRBD1 (5 bases). Germline V gene sequence: CDR1 DFQATT, CDR2 SNEGSKA (reference sequence). This CDR3 has 15 residues. Trimming left V 0 bases short and J 0 bases short, with 11 bases between. DNA for the CDR3: TGCAGTGCTAGAGAGGGGCGGTCGATGAACACTGAAGCTTTCTTT. Protein: CSAREGRSMNTEAFF.

This clonotype was seen at least ten times. The rearrangement joins TRBV10-3 to TRBJ1-1; D not resolved. The CDR3 totals 13 residues. Per germline, CDR1 ENHRY and CDR2 SYGVKD. Trimming took off 11 bases at V and 5 bases at J, with 18 bases between the two ends. The CDR3 coding sequence is TGTGCCTCCCAAGGAGAATCAAGGACTGAAGCTTTCTTT. This translates into CASQGESRTEAFF.

This clonotype was counted ten times or more. The CDR3 bases are TGCGCCAGCAGCCAACCGGGACAGGGATATCAGCCCCAGCATTTT. Protein: CASSQPGQGYQPQHF. The V call is TRBV4-1, the J call TRBJ1-5, with 9 nucleotides matching TRBD1. The CDR3 extends over 15 amino acids. Germline loops: CDR1 MGHRA, CDR2 YSYEKL. J gave up 5 bases and V 2 bases, and 4 bases lay outside the gene matches.

The table lists this clonotype with a few counts. This chain links TRBV9 with TRBJ1-1; TRBD1 matches at 8 bases. The germline V gene encodes CDR1 SGDLS and CDR2 YYNGEE. This CDR3 is built from 16 residues. V dropped 4 bases and J dropped 5; count of bases not matched to a gene: 13. The CDR3 DNA sequence: TGTGCCAGCAGCACGCTGATGCAGGGGGCGCCGACTGAAGCTTTCTTT. It is translated as CASSTLMQGAPTEAFF.

The genes are TRBV2 and TRBJ2-7; 7 bases match TRBD1. V lost 9 bases and J lost 2; bases outside the gene matches: 10. CDR1 SNHLY and CDR2 FYNNEI come from the germline V gene. The CDR3 covers 14 residues. This chain's CDR3 is CARGSGTAAYEQYF. CDR3 DNA: TGTGCCAGAGGATCCGGGACAGCCGCCTACGAGCAGTACTTC.

This chain uses TRBV5-1 with TRBJ2-7, with 10 bases lining up with TRBD1. Germline V gene data show CDR1 as SGHRS and CDR2 as YFSETQ. The CDR3 covers 15 residues. J was trimmed by 2 bases and V by 3 bases; bases with no gene match: 5. Written as DNA, the CDR3 is TGCGCCAGCAGCTCCGGACAGGGGGTGACCTACGAGCAGTACTTC. As protein: CASSSGQGVTYEQYF.

This clonotype was seen ten or more times. The V call is TRBV19, the J call TRBJ2-7; tentative D call: TRBD2 (7 bases). The length of the CDR3 is 18 residues. V was shortened by 1 base and J by 1 base, with 20 bases between the two germline ends. Per germline, CDR1 LNHDA and CDR2 SQIVND (reference sequence). The CDR3 reads CASSIGGSRGASSYEQYF. CDR3 DNA sequence: TGTGCCAGTAGTATAGGAGGCTCCCGGGGGGCGAGTTCCTACGAGCAGTACTTC. Together with reference TRBV19 and TRBJ2-7, the CDR3 gives the full variable domain: DGGITQSPKYLFRKEGQNVTLSCEQNLNHDAMYWYRQDPGQGLRLIYYSQIVNDFQKGDIAEGYSVSREKKESFPLTVTSAQKNPTAFYLCASSIGGSRGASSYEQYFGPGTRLTVT.

The chain has TRBV3-1 and TRBJ1-1, with D hard to call. Looked up from germline, CDR1 is LGHDT and CDR2 is YNNKEL (reference sequence). This CDR3 comprises 16 residues. Between the trimmed V and J ends, which lost 1 base and 4 bases, there was a span of 16 bases. This chain's CDR3 is CASSQGGSGRGTEAFF. The CDR3 DNA follows: TGTGCCAGCAGCCAAGGGGGATCGGGCCGTGGCACTGAAGCTTTCTTT.

This clonotype came up many times. CDR3 coding DNA: TGCAGTGCTAGCATGGTTTCAGACTATGGCTACACCTTC. Protein: CSASMVSDYGYTF. The gene calls are TRBV20-1 and TRBJ1-2, with D unclear. CDR1 and CDR2 from the germline V gene are DFQATT and SNEGSKA (reference sequence). The V and J ends lost 3 bases and 3 bases respectively, with 11 bases between them. The CDR3 loop spans 13 amino acids.

V gene TRBV28 combines with J gene TRBJ1-1, with D possibly matching TRBD1 (6 bases). Trimming cost V 3 bases and J 13 bases, with 15 bases left between them. The CDR3 loop spans 12 amino acids. Germline assignment: CDR1 MDHEN and CDR2 SYDVKM. CDR3 nucleotides: TGTGCCAGCAGTTTCACCCAGGGGAAGGGTTTCTTT. Its protein product is CASSFTQGKGFF.

This clonotype was detected only a few times. This chain connects TRBV12-3 or TRBV12-4 to TRBJ2-2; 8 bases are shared with TRBD2. This CDR3 comprises 15 residues. Trimming took 3 bases from V and 6 from J; bases not matched to a gene: 6. The CDR3 loop is CASSFGSAGAGELFF. As DNA, the CDR3 is TGTGCCAGCAGTTTTGGGTCAGCGGGAGCCGGGGAGCTGTTTTTT.

At least ten counts were recorded for this clonotype. CDR3 residues: CASSPSFGRENTGELFF. In DNA, the CDR3 is TGTGCCAGCAGCCCCAGCTTCGGGCGGGAAAACACCGGGGAGCTGTTTTTT. The rearrangement links TRBV7-9 to TRBJ2-2, with D possibly being TRBD2 (6 bases). The CDR3 sequence is 17 residues long. Germline V gives CDR1 SEHNR, CDR2 FQNEAQ (reference sequence). Trimming took off 5 bases at V and 2 bases at J, with 18 bases between the two ends.

This clonotype was counted many times. The chain joins TRBV2 to TRBJ2-1, with 15 bases that match TRBD2. V was pared by 5 bases and J by 9 bases, with 2 bases of the junction left unmatched. CDR1 is SNHLY, CDR2 FYNNEI, per germline. The CDR3 loop spans 14 amino acids. CDR3 nucleotide sequence: TGTGCCAGCAGTCGGACTAGCGGGAGGGGTGAGCAGTTCTTC. It codes for CASSRTSGRGEQFF.

This clonotype was found many times. The J gene is TRBJ2-5, the V gene TRBV11-2; D uncertain. V lost 0 bases, J lost 5 bases, and 7 bases lay in between. The CDR3 spans 13 residues. Germline assignment: CDR1 SGHAT and CDR2 FQNNGV. As DNA, the CDR3 is TGTGCCAGCAGCTTAGATCGACGGGAGACCCAGTACTTC. Its protein product is CASSLDRRETQYF. Full variable domain (missing parts from reference TRBV11-2 and TRBJ2-5): EAGVAQSPRYKIIEKRQSVAFWCNPISGHATLYWYQQILGQGPKLLIQFQNNGVVDDSQLPKDRFSAERLKGVDSTLKIQPAKLEDSAVYLCASSLDRRETQYFGPGTRLLVL.

This clonotype turned up a few times. The CDR3 bases are TGTGCCAGCACCCTGGGAGGGATGGTTGGCACTGAAGCTTTCTTT. Translation: CASTLGGMVGTEAFF. This chain connects TRBV12-3 or TRBV12-4 to TRBJ1-1; the D is unclear. The CDR3 extends over 15 amino acids. V gave up 7 bases and J gave up 4 bases, with 19 bases separating them.

This clonotype was counted between two and nine times. The chain combines TRBV20-1 with TRBJ1-1; 8 bases align to TRBD1. CDR3 length equals 13 residues. Germline-derived CDR1 and CDR2 are DFQATT and SNEGSKA (reference sequence). Losses at the gene ends were 5 bases for V and 3 bases for J; bases not matched to a gene: 5. The CDR3 DNA follows: TGCAGTGCTTCCCAGGGGGCTGACACTGAAGCTTTCTTT. It codes for CSASQGADTEAFF.

This chain connects TRBV18 to TRBJ2-2, with D possibly matching TRBD1 (5 bases). Trimming shortened V by 2 bases and J by 4 bases, and 11 bases separated the two germline ends. Germline values: CDR1 KGHSH, CDR2 LQKENI. This CDR3 contains 15 residues. The CDR3 nucleotides are TGTGCCAGCTCACCAGATGGGGCGATCACCGGGGAGCTGTTTTTT. Translation gives CASSPDGAITGELFF.

This clonotype was found a few times. The CDR3 loop reads CASSPWTSGHNEQFF. DNA for the CDR3: TGTGCCAGCAGCCCCTGGACTAGCGGACACAATGAGCAGTTCTTC. The V call is TRBV13, the J call TRBJ2-1; 10 nucleotides agree with TRBD2. J was trimmed by 5 bases and V by 5 bases; bases with no gene match: 6. The CDR3 consists of 15 residues. Germline assignment: CDR1 PRHDT and CDR2 FYEKMQ (reference sequence).

The chain combines TRBV28 with TRBJ2-5; D gene ambiguous. V lost 8 bases and J lost 4, with 14 bases in between. CDR3 length: 13 amino acids. Germline V gene data show CDR1 as MDHEN and CDR2 as SYDVKM. CDR3 DNA: TGTGCCAGCCGGAGACTTTCTAGAGAGACCCAGTACTTC. Translation: CASRRLSRETQYF.

This clonotype appeared many times. The V gene is TRBV3-1, the J gene TRBJ1-6; D call uncertain. This CDR3 is 17 amino acids long. Germline V gives CDR1 LGHDT, CDR2 YNNKEL (reference sequence). The V and J ends lost 0 bases and 5 bases respectively, with 14 bases between them. The DNA of the CDR3 is TGTGCCAGCAGCCAAGAAAGGGTAACTTCGAATAATTCACCCCTCCACTTT. As protein: CASSQERVTSNNSPLHF.

This clonotype was detected ten times or more. The V and J genes are TRBV7-3 and TRBJ1-1; 8 positions agree with TRBD1. V shed 4 bases and J 5 bases; nucleotides not matched to a gene: 3. Per the germline V gene, CDR1 is SGHTA and CDR2 is FQGTGA. There are 13 residues in the CDR3. CDR3 nucleotides: TGTGCCAGCAGCTACTACAGGGGGACTGAAGCTTTCTTT. Residues: CASSYYRGTEAFF.

This clonotype showed up many times. This chain connects TRBV19 to TRBJ2-1; possibly TRBD2 for D (7 bases). The germline CDR1 and CDR2 sequences are LNHDA and SQIVND (reference sequence). This CDR3 has 14 residues. Trimming stripped 6 bases from V and 7 bases from J, with 16 bases between. The CDR3 loop reads CASRRGGASNEQFF. The CDR3 region has the DNA TGTGCCAGTAGAAGGGGGGGGGCTTCGAATGAGCAGTTCTTC.

This clonotype appeared many times. This chain uses TRBV7-2 with TRBJ2-5, with D possibly TRBD2 on 7 matching bases. V lost 6 bases and J lost 2, with 19 bases in between. The CDR3 extends over 16 amino acids. The germline V gene has CDR1 SGHTA and CDR2 FQGNSA. This CDR3 is CASSSGGGGRQETQYF. DNA of the CDR3: TGTGCCAGCAGTTCAGGCGGGGGCGGGCGACAAGAGACCCAGTACTTC.

Only a few counts were recorded for this clonotype. V and J are TRBV3-1 and TRBJ1-3, with D uncertain. Germline assignment: CDR1 LGHDT and CDR2 YNNKEL (reference sequence). The CDR3 has 16 amino acids. V dropped 0 bases and J dropped 2 bases, with 11 bases sitting between them. CDR3 loop: CASSQDSGGAGNTIYF. The CDR3 DNA is TGTGCCAGCAGCCAAGATTCGGGAGGTGCTGGAAACACCATATATTTT.

This clonotype was seen repeatedly, ten times or more. This chain uses TRBV7-3 with TRBJ1-3; 10 nucleotides align to TRBD1. Germline lookup yields CDR1 SGHTA and CDR2 FQGTGA. V dropped 8 bases and J dropped 0; count of bases not matched to a gene: 10. The CDR3 runs to 17 residues. The CDR3 DNA reads TGTGCCAGCTGGACAGGGGGTATTCCAAGCTCTGGAAACACCATATATTTT. Its translation is CASWTGGIPSSGNTIYF.

This clonotype was observed a handful of times. The genes are TRBV19 and TRBJ1-5; D not certain. CDR3 size: 16 residues. The V and J ends lost 7 bases and 0 bases respectively, with 16 bases between them. The germline V gene encodes CDR1 LNHDA and CDR2 SQIVND (reference sequence). The CDR3 protein is CASTLFRAASNQPQHF. In nucleotides, the CDR3 is TGTGCCAGTACCCTATTCCGGGCCGCTAGCAATCAGCCCCAGCATTTT.